The 16 T cell receptor beta chains given below trace back to one sample, sequenced in a study of Ad26.COV2.S vaccination and SARS-CoV-2 variants. TCRdb's copy holds only in-frame clones and misses some; the assay was immunoSEQ multiplex PCR. The sample holds about 410,000 clones, around 89% seen once. Treatment here: roughly 18 received Ad26.COV2.S at low or high dose, single or two shots; a few received placebo; per-sample allocation not given. Following the first vaccine or placebo injection, samples were taken on day 63. This sample comprised peripheral blood, obtained in a trial of Ad26.COV2.S vaccine versus placebo. The receptors were gathered from a person aged 18-65 years who received the Ad26.COV2.S COVID-19 vaccine or a placebo.

This clone has only one observation. J is TRBJ1-5 and V is TRBV19; maybe TRBD1 (6 bases). The CDR3 covers 16 residues. Trimming cost V 6 bases and J 4 bases, with 19 bases left between them. Germline V gives CDR1 LNHDA, CDR2 SQIVND (reference sequence). Written as DNA, the CDR3 is TGTGCCAGTAGCCCTACCGACAGGACCTGGAATCAGCCCCAGCATTTT. Residues: CASSPTDRTWNQPQHF. Full variable domain (outside the CDR3, taken from reference TRBV19 and TRBJ1-5): DGGITQSPKYLFRKEGQNVTLSCEQNLNHDAMYWYRQDPGQGLRLIYYSQIVNDFQKGDIAEGYSVSREKKESFPLTVTSAQKNPTAFYLCASSPTDRTWNQPQHFGDGTRLSIL.

This clone occurred once. V gene TRBV13 combines with J gene TRBJ1-2; unclear D gene. This CDR3 has 13 amino acids. Trimming left V 5 bases short and J 2 bases short, with 9 bases between. CDR1 PRHDT and CDR2 FYEKMQ come from the germline V gene (reference sequence). The DNA of the CDR3 is TGTGCCAGCAGCGCACAGTCAAACTATGGCTACACCTTC. It specifies CASSAQSNYGYTF.

The rearrangement links TRBV7-3 to TRBJ1-1; D gene unclear. CDR3 size: 13 residues. Germline V gene data show CDR1 as SGHTA and CDR2 as FQGTGA. V was trimmed by 4 bases and J by 1 base, leaving 7 bases between them. The DNA for the CDR3 is TGTGCCAGCAGCTCCCGGAGGAACACTGAAGCTTTCTTT. It codes for CASSSRRNTEAFF.

The chain carries TRBV14 and TRBJ2-1, with D possibly being TRBD1 or TRBD2 (5 bases each). CDR3 size: 13 residues. Trimming pared 8 bases from V and 0 bases from J, leaving 8 bases between. The germline gives CDR1 SGHDN, CDR2 FVKESK. The CDR3 DNA reads as TGTGCCAGCGGGGGAAGCTCCTACAATGAGCAGTTCTTC. Its protein product is CASGGSSYNEQFF.

The chain couples TRBV6-4 to TRBJ2-3; D not certain. Trimming cost V 0 bases and J 0 bases, with 16 bases left between them. The CDR3 covers 18 residues. Germline CDR1 reads MRHNA; CDR2 reads SNTAGT. The DNA of the CDR3 is TGTGCCAGCAGTGACTCGATCCAGATCATACTTAGCACAGATACGCAGTATTTT. It codes for CASSDSIQIILSTDTQYF.

The table lists this clone with many counts. J is TRBJ2-3 and V is TRBV6-2 or TRBV6-3, with D possibly called TRBD1 or TRBD2 (5 bases each). With 4 bases removed from V and 2 bases from J, the gap between germline ends came to 13 bases. The CDR3 runs 15 residues. Germline CDR1 MNHEY, CDR2 SVGEGT. The CDR3 DNA follows: TGTGCCAGCAGTTCCCGGGACGGACACACAGATACGCAGTATTTT. Its translation: CASSSRDGHTDTQYF.

In its sample, this clone was seen once. The gene calls are TRBV10-3 and TRBJ2-7; no definite D call. Germline values: CDR1 ENHRY, CDR2 SYGVKD. There are 12 residues in the CDR3. Trimming left V 2 bases short and J 2 bases short, with 4 bases between. In DNA, the CDR3 is TGTGCCATCAGTGAGACCGCCTACGAGCAGTACTTC. Residues: CAISETAYEQYF.

This chain joins TRBV5-1 and TRBJ2-3; the match to TRBD2 covers 12 bases. The CDR3 covers 15 residues. CDR1 and CDR2 from the germline V gene are SGHRS and YFSETQ. V lost 6 bases and J lost 6; bases outside the gene matches: 8. This CDR3 is CASTSSGRAVDTQYF. The CDR3 DNA reads TGCGCCAGCACTTCTAGCGGGAGGGCTGTGGATACGCAGTATTTT.

The rearrangement joins TRBV6-6 to TRBJ2-5, with D hard to call. CDR1 and CDR2 (germline): MNHNY, SVGAGI (reference sequence). This CDR3 has 12 residues. V lost 6 bases, J lost 5 bases, and 10 bases lay in between. DNA of the CDR3: TGTGCCAGCAGCCCCAACCCGGAGACCCAGTACTTC. It encodes CASSPNPETQYF.

The chain uses TRBV30 and TRBJ2-5; D is undetermined. Germline values: CDR1 GTSNPN, CDR2 SVGIG (reference sequence). This CDR3 has 12 residues. Deletions cut 4 bases from V and 6 bases from J, with 12 bases between. The DNA of the CDR3 is TGTGCCTGGAACTCAGGTCGGCAGACCCAGTACTTC. Translation gives CAWNSGRQTQYF. The whole variable domain, filled in from reference TRBV30 and TRBJ2-5, reads SQTIHQWPATLVQPVGSPLSLECTVEGTSNPNLYWYRQAAGRGLQLLFYSVGIGQISSEVPQNLSASRPQDRQFILSSKKLLLSDSGFYLCAWNSGRQTQYFGPGTRLLVL.

The chain recombines TRBV30 with TRBJ1-6; D is undetermined. This CDR3 spans 16 amino acids. V was cut by 0 bases and J by 7 bases, with 16 bases left in between. CDR1 is GTSNPN, CDR2 SVGIG, per germline (reference sequence). The CDR3 coding sequence is TGTGCCTGGAGTGTAACCCCCGCAGGTAGAAATTCACCCCTCCACTTT. Residues: CAWSVTPAGRNSPLHF. Full variable domain (missing parts from reference TRBV30 and TRBJ1-6): SQTIHQWPATLVQPVGSPLSLECTVEGTSNPNLYWYRQAAGRGLQLLFYSVGIGQISSEVPQNLSASRPQDRQFILSSKKLLLSDSGFYLCAWSVTPAGRNSPLHFGNGTRLTVT.

The chain employs TRBV27 and TRBJ2-1; 11 nucleotides align to TRBD2. V dropped 6 bases and J dropped 2; count of bases not matched to a gene: 3. This CDR3 has 15 residues. Germline values: CDR1 MNHEY, CDR2 SMNVEV (reference sequence). The CDR3 nucleotides are TGTGCCAGCAGACCGGGACTAGCGGCCTACAATGAGCAGTTCTTC. Its translation is CASRPGLAAYNEQFF.

This chain uses TRBV20-1 with TRBJ2-1; D uncertain. The CDR3 totals 14 residues. The germline gives CDR1 DFQATT, CDR2 SNEGSKA (reference sequence). The V end lost 3 bases, the J end lost 7 bases, and 16 bases lay between the germline ends. In nucleotides, the CDR3 is TGCAGTGCTAGTCCCGACTCGGCTTCGAATGAGCAGTTCTTC. It yields the protein CSASPDSASNEQFF.

This chain connects TRBV9 to TRBJ1-1; D is possibly TRBD1 (6 bases). The CDR3 length is 17 residues. Germline CDR1 reads SGDLS; CDR2 reads YYNGEE. V was shortened by 4 bases and J by 5 bases, with 24 bases between the two germline ends. Written as DNA, the CDR3 is TGTGCCAGCAGCTCCCCCAGGGGCCGGGGATCCCGGACTGAAGCTTTCTTT. Translating gives CASSSPRGRGSRTEAFF. Using reference TRBV9 and TRBJ1-1 for the parts outside the CDR3, the full variable domain is DSGVTQTPKHLITATGQRVTLRCSPRSGDLSVYWYQQSLDQGLQFLIQYYNGEERAKGNILERFSAQQFPDLHSELNLSSLELGDSALYFCASSSPRGRGSRTEAFFGQGTRLTVV.

This chain links TRBV12-3 or TRBV12-4 with TRBJ2-7; TRBD1 or TRBD2 may be the D gene (5 bases each). V was shortened by 3 bases and J by 5 bases, with 11 bases between the two germline ends. The CDR3 is made up of 13 amino acids. The CDR3 nucleotides are TGTGCCAGCAGTTTGTTCCGGGACGACGAGCAGTACTTC. Encoded protein: CASSLFRDDEQYF.

CDR3 nucleotide sequence: TGTGCCAGCAGTCCGACCCAACAGGGAACCGAAGCTTTCTTT. Translated: CASSPTQQGTEAFF. V is TRBV28 and J is TRBJ1-1; a weak D match, TRBD1 (6 bases). The CDR3 totals 14 residues. The germline CDR1 and CDR2 sequences are MDHEN and SYDVKM. With 5 bases removed from V and 8 bases from J, the gap between germline ends came to 18 bases. The entire variable domain, with the rest obtained from reference TRBV28 and TRBJ1-1, is as follows: DVKVTQSSRYLVKRTGEKVFLECVQDMDHENMFWYRQDPGLGLRLIYFSYDVKMKEKGDIPEGYSVSREKKERFSLILESASTNQTSMYLCASSPTQQGTEAFFGQGTRLTVV.